One sample yielded the 26 T cell receptor beta chains listed below, sequenced in a study of control samples from healthy donors and cancer patients. TCRdb's table, derived via immunoSEQ multiplex PCR, lists solely in-frame clones and lacks some. The sample holds around 20,000 clones, approximately 80% seen once. The sample consisted of PBMCs. The receptors stem from a man aged 80 or over with head and neck cancer.

The J gene is TRBJ2-5, the V gene TRBV12-3 or TRBV12-4; D is ambiguous. The CDR3 has 12 amino acids. V was clipped by 5 bases and J by 4 bases, with 8 bases between them. CDR3 bases: TGTGCCAGCAGTCCTCATGGAGAGACCCAGTACTTC. Translated: CASSPHGETQYF.

The chain combines TRBV19 with TRBJ1-3; no clear D. In germline, CDR1 is LNHDA, CDR2 SQIVND (reference sequence). The CDR3 loop spans 15 amino acids. The V gene lost 5 bases and the J gene lost 0 bases, with 11 bases spanning the gap. The CDR3 DNA is TGTGCCAGTAGTTACGACACTTACTCTGGAAACACCATATATTTT. Translation gives CASSYDTYSGNTIYF.

V is TRBV15 and J is TRBJ2-2, with 9 bases aligning to TRBD2. The CDR3 is made up of 16 amino acids. Germline loops: CDR1 LNHNV, CDR2 YYDKDF (reference sequence). V lost 1 base, J lost 1 base, and 1 base stayed unmatched. The CDR3 coding sequence is TGTGCCACCAGCAGAGTAGCGGGAGTGAACACCGGGGAGCTGTTTTTT. Protein sequence: CATSRVAGVNTGELFF.

This clone appeared once. The chain is built from TRBV20-1 and TRBJ2-3; the D is unclear. The CDR3 is 12 amino acids. The germline CDR1 and CDR2 sequences are DFQATT and SNEGSKA (reference sequence). With 3 bases removed from V and 3 bases from J, the gap between germline ends came to 7 bases. CDR3 sequence reads: CSASVQTDTQYF. The DNA for the CDR3 is TGCAGTGCTAGTGTACAAACAGATACGCAGTATTTT.

This sequence joins TRBV21-1 and TRBJ2-7; the table's D call, TRBD2, has no DNA check behind it. TRBV21-1 is assigned pseudogene status. This CDR3 comprises 16 residues. The CDR3 loop reads CASSNIRTSANYEQYF. In DNA form, the CDR3 reads TGTGCCAGCAGCAACATTCGGACTAGCGCCAACTACGAGCAGTACTTC.

The rearrangement joins TRBV2 to TRBJ1-1; D ambiguous. The V and J ends lost 7 bases and 3 bases respectively, with 15 bases between them. This CDR3 is 14 amino acids long. Per germline, CDR1 SNHLY and CDR2 FYNNEI. The CDR3 loop is CASTLTDGYTEAFF. Written as DNA, the CDR3 is TGTGCCAGCACCCTAACGGACGGATACACTGAAGCTTTCTTT.

The rearrangement joins TRBV10-3 to TRBJ2-7; 7 bases agree with TRBD1. The trim removed 7 bases at V and 2 bases at J, leaving 11 bases unmatched. The CDR3 is made up of 15 amino acids. Germline CDR1 and CDR2: ENHRY and SYGVKD. This CDR3 reads CAIMNPGQGAYEQYF. CDR3 bases: TGTGCCATCATGAACCCCGGGCAGGGGGCCTACGAGCAGTACTTC.

The chain is built from TRBV4-1 and TRBJ1-1, with 8 bases that match TRBD1. With 4 bases clipped from V and 7 bases from J, the junction kept 14 bases outside the gene matches. CDR1 is MGHRA, CDR2 YSYEKL, per germline. The CDR3 loop spans 16 amino acids. The CDR3 nucleotides are TGCGCCAGCAGCCCCCGGACAGGGTCGCCGTCGGGTGAAGCTTTCTTT. Protein: CASSPRTGSPSGEAFF.

This clone was observed a handful of times. V and J are TRBV29-1 and TRBJ2-2; D perhaps matches TRBD1 (5 bases). The CDR3 extends over 15 amino acids. With 0 bases removed from V and 5 bases from J, the gap between germline ends came to 13 bases. Germline V CDR1 and CDR2: SQVTM, ANQGSEA. CDR3 loop: CSVEDPRARTGELFF. CDR3 bases: TGCAGCGTTGAAGATCCCAGGGCGAGGACCGGGGAGCTGTTTTTT.

The chain combines TRBV5-4 with TRBJ1-1, with 7 bases matching TRBD1. Germline V CDR1 and CDR2: SGHNT, YYREEE (reference sequence). Losses at the gene ends were 0 bases for V and 1 base for J; bases not matched to a gene: 0. The CDR3 spans 14 residues. DNA of the CDR3: TGTGCCAGCAGCTTGGGGACAGGGAACACTGAAGCTTTCTTT. This encodes CASSLGTGNTEAFF.

The chain joins TRBV5-1 to TRBJ1-5; a possible D gene is TRBD1 (6 bases). Trimming left V 3 bases short and J 5 bases short, with 12 bases between. There are 14 residues in the CDR3. CDR1 SGHRS and CDR2 YFSETQ come from the germline V gene. The CDR3 loop reads CASSSQGGDQPQHF. DNA of the CDR3: TGCGCCAGCAGCTCACAGGGAGGCGATCAGCCCCAGCATTTT. Supplemented by reference TRBV5-1 and TRBJ1-5, the full variable domain reads KAGVTQTPRYLIKTRGQQVTLSCSPISGHRSVSWYQQTPGQGLQFLFEYFSETQRNKGNFPGRFSGRQFSNSRSEMNVSTLELGDSALYLCASSSQGGDQPQHFGDGTRLSIL.

The J gene is TRBJ1-2, the V gene TRBV7-9, with 9 bases identical to TRBD1. The CDR3 sequence is 14 residues long. Unmatched junction bases numbered 4, after V lost 5 bases and J lost 3 bases. CDR1 is SEHNR and CDR2 is FQNEAQ in the germline V gene (reference sequence). For the CDR3, the DNA is TGTGCCAGCAGCCCGAGACAGGGGGACTATGGCTACACCTTC. Translation: CASSPRQGDYGYTF.

This clone showed up just once. The chain employs TRBV7-3 and TRBJ2-1, with no clear D. Germline lookup yields CDR1 SGHTA and CDR2 FQGTGA. The CDR3 is made up of 16 amino acids. V gave up 5 bases and J gave up 15 bases, with 29 bases separating them. CDR3 nucleotide sequence: TGTGCCAGCAGCCCCGACCCCCAGGCACTTCCTGTACATGCGTTCTTC. Protein product: CASSPDPQALPVHAFF.

The chain joins TRBV11-2 to TRBJ2-5, with TRBD2 identical over 11 bases. Unmatched junction bases numbered 3, after V lost 4 bases and J lost 2 bases. Germline V lookup: CDR1 SGHAT, CDR2 FQNNGV. This CDR3 has 15 residues. The CDR3 DNA is TGTGCCAGCAGCTACGGGACTAGCGGACAAGAGACCCAGTACTTC. Translation: CASSYGTSGQETQYF.

The chain carries TRBV7-9 and TRBJ2-5; D remains unclear. The germline V gene has CDR1 SEHNR and CDR2 FQNEAQ (reference sequence). Trimming cost V 6 bases and J 5 bases, with 16 bases left between them. The CDR3 runs to 14 residues. The CDR3 DNA is TGTGCCAGCAGTCTAAACCAAGCCAGGGAGACCCAGTACTTC. Residues: CASSLNQARETQYF.

V usage is TRBV11-2 and J usage is TRBJ2-1, with D hard to call. CDR1 and CDR2 from the germline V gene are SGHAT and FQNNGV. The V and J ends lost 5 bases and 1 base respectively, with 9 bases between them. The length of the CDR3 is 14 residues. CDR3 residues: CASSPLRSYNEQFF. Here the CDR3 DNA reads TGTGCCAGCAGCCCCCTGCGATCCTACAATGAGCAGTTCTTC.

The rearrangement joins TRBV5-5 to TRBJ2-1, with 12 bases lining up with TRBD2. This CDR3 region has 16 residues. The V gene end was trimmed by 0 bases and the J gene end by 12 bases; junction bases not matched to a gene: 10. Germline loops: CDR1 SGHKS, CDR2 YYEKEE (reference sequence). The CDR3 sequence: CASSLAGLAGGQGQFF. In nucleotides, the CDR3 is TGTGCCAGCAGCTTGGCCGGGCTAGCGGGAGGGCAGGGGCAGTTCTTC.

The rearrangement joins TRBV12-3 or TRBV12-4 to TRBJ1-1; D gene ambiguous. Trimming took off 7 bases at V and 0 bases at J, with 9 bases between the two ends. CDR3 size: 13 residues. The CDR3, as DNA: TGTGCCAGCACGAGTTCGTTGAACACTGAAGCTTTCTTT. Translated: CASTSSLNTEAFF.

V is TRBV4-1 and J is TRBJ1-1; D not resolved. Looked up from germline, CDR1 is MGHRA and CDR2 is YSYEKL. Deletions cut 0 bases from V and 4 bases from J, with 9 bases between. CDR3 length: 14 residues. The CDR3 DNA sequence: TGCGCCAGCAGCCAAGATATAGCGGGCACTGAAGCTTTCTTT. Translated, it gives CASSQDIAGTEAFF.

This clone was found a few times. The chain uses TRBV2 and TRBJ2-3, with TRBD1 identical over 9 bases. The CDR3 runs 15 residues. The ends lost 6 bases at V and 4 bases at J; junction bases unmatched: 8. Per the germline V gene, CDR1 is SNHLY and CDR2 is FYNNEI. DNA for the CDR3: TGTGCCAGCAGGATGACAGGGGGTGTTTCAGATACGCAGTATTTT. Translation gives CASRMTGGVSDTQYF.

The rearrangement joins TRBV11-2 to TRBJ2-3; 16 bases are shared with TRBD2. CDR1 and CDR2 from the germline V gene are SGHAT and FQNNGV. This CDR3 contains 17 residues. The trim removed 1 base at V and 6 bases at J, leaving 4 bases unmatched. CDR3 amino acids: CASSLVGTSGGEDTQYF. CDR3 nucleotide sequence: TGTGCCAGCAGCTTAGTTGGGACTAGCGGGGGGGAGGATACGCAGTATTTT.

This chain uses TRBV7-8 with TRBJ2-5; D is possibly TRBD1 (5 bases). V shed 4 bases and J shed 7 bases, with 16 bases lying between them. The CDR3 is 14 residues long. Per germline, CDR1 SGHVS and CDR2 FQNEAQ. CDR3 DNA: TGTGCCAGCAGCTCGCGTGGGGCAGTGAGGACCCAGTACTTC. The encoded protein is CASSSRGAVRTQYF.

V usage is TRBV24-1 and J usage is TRBJ2-2; 9 bases agree with TRBD2. CDR1 and CDR2 from the germline V gene are KGHDR and SFDVKD. The trim removed 5 bases at V and 6 bases at J, leaving 0 bases unmatched. The length of the CDR3 is 13 residues. CDR3: CATSGGGAGELFF. The CDR3 DNA follows: TGTGCCACCAGTGGCGGGGGGGCCGGGGAGCTGTTTTTT.

V and J are TRBV2 and TRBJ2-1; 8 nucleotides agree with TRBD2. V was pared by 6 bases and J by 3 bases, with 4 bases of the junction left unmatched. The CDR3 length is 14 residues. The germline V gene has CDR1 SNHLY and CDR2 FYNNEI. The CDR3 loop reads CASSPGTSYNEQFF. The CDR3 coding sequence is TGTGCCAGCAGCCCCGGGACTAGCTACAATGAGCAGTTCTTC.

V and J are TRBV11-1 and TRBJ1-1; TRBD1 is a possible D gene (5 bases). This CDR3 has 14 amino acids. Per germline, CDR1 SGHAT and CDR2 FQDESV (reference sequence). With 1 base removed from V and 3 bases from J, the gap between germline ends came to 9 bases. CDR3 region: CASSLVGGDTEAFF. The CDR3 nucleotides are TGTGCCAGCAGCTTAGTCGGGGGGGACACTGAAGCTTTCTTT.

The J gene is TRBJ2-3, the V gene TRBV6-5; no firm D call. CDR3 length: 13 amino acids. Germline V gene lookup returns CDR1 MNHEY and CDR2 SVGAGI. Deletions cut 6 bases from V and 3 bases from J, with 10 bases between. The chain's CDR3 is CASSLLGTDTQYF. The CDR3 bases are TGTGCCAGCAGCCTCTTAGGTACAGATACGCAGTATTTT.